This entry features one TCR beta chain sequence. V gave up 5 bases and J gave up 12 bases; unmatched junction bases: 10. The CDR3 is made up of 13 amino acids. Germline CDR1 and CDR2: MNHNS and SASEGT. These data are taken from a study of T cell changes during pregnancy in multiple sclerosis. Sequencing used immunoSEQ multiplex PCR; TCRdb keeps in-frame clones, though not all of them. The sample consists of tens of thousands of clones, 90% of them appearing once. The TCR originated in a female donor in good health, enrolled as a control in a pregnancy study. The V gene is TRBV6-1, the J gene TRBJ2-4, with 7 bases matching TRBD2. The sequenced sample was peripheral blood, obtained in the third trimester of pregnancy. CDR3 in DNA: TGTGCCAGCAGTCTGTCAGAGCGGGAATATCAGTACTTC. It yields the protein CASSLSEREYQYF.